A selection of T cell receptor beta chains follows, all from one sample in a study of cytomegalovirus exposure and HLA in healthy donors. Repertoires were generated with immunoSEQ multiplex PCR, while TCRdb's copy carries only in-frame clones and drops some. Seen here are roughly 170,000 clones, approximately 77% observed once, and the top ten hold roughly 1.5%. Sample: PBMCs. The receptor source for this set is a male donor in good health and CMV-seronegative. The CDR3 runs from the conserved cysteine through the conserved F or W. The D gene is left open where the match is weak. Clone size, where shown, is once, few, many, or a class for clones that have expanded.

few,TRBJ2-1,-,TRBV6-6,14,CASSYGPGNNEQFF,TGTGCCAGCAGTTATGGTCCGGGGAACAATGAGCAGTTCTTC
-,TRBJ2-5,-,TRBV7-9,14,CASSWGGQQETQYF,TGTGCCAGCAGCTGGGGGGGGCAGCAAGAGACCCAGTACTTC
-,TRBJ1-5,-,TRBV28,13,CASSLSGHQPQHF,TGTGCCAGCAGTTTGTCAGGGCATCAGCCCCAGCATTTT
-,TRBJ2-5,-,TRBV2,11,CASTLKETQYF,TGTGCCAGCACTCTAAAAGAGACCCAGTACTTC
few,TRBJ1-6,-,TRBV9,13,CASSVDSGSPLHF,TGTGCCAGCAGCGTAGATAGCGGGTCACCCCTCCACTTT
-,TRBJ2-5,-,TRBV14,20,CASSQESLWAGGIAGETQYF,TGTGCCAGCAGCCAAGAGTCCCTCTGGGCAGGGGGTATTGCGGGGGAGACCCAGTACTTC
-,TRBJ2-4,-,TRBV18,12,CASSRSENIQYF,TGTGCCAGCTCACGCAGTGAAAACATTCAGTACTTC
-,TRBJ2-3,-,TRBV5-1,18,CASSPRGVPGVPTDTQYF,TGCGCCAGCAGCCCCAGAGGTGTCCCGGGGGTGCCCACAGATACGCAGTATTTT
-,TRBJ1-5,-,TRBV19,15,CASVIRHANSQPQHF,TGTGCCAGTGTAATTAGACACGCAAATAGTCAGCCCCAGCATTTT
-,TRBJ1-1,-,TRBV7-8,14,CASSWSAVNTEAFF,TGTGCCAGCAGCTGGTCCGCAGTGAACACTGAAGCTTTCTTT